Following are 22 T cell receptor beta chains from one sample sequenced in a study of cytomegalovirus exposure and HLA in healthy donors (dated 2017 in TCRdb). Library preparation used the immunoSEQ multiplex PCR assay. For the multiplex PCR, a mixture combining 60 forward primers for TCR Vbeta segments and 13 reverse primers for TCR Jbeta segments was used. Sourced from immuneACCESS, this table was stored by TCRdb with only in-frame sequences that have V and J called. A share of the clones is absent; for the studies checked, an unresolved V gene accounts for under half, and the remainder has no known explanation. This sample has 150,000 or so clones in its table, and over 60% of those were observed once. Approximately 1.6% of the sample is taken by the ten largest. The sequencing sample was made of PBMCs. The source is a girl between 5 and 17 years old in good health and CMV-seronegative.

This chain links TRBV5-1 with TRBJ2-7; perhaps TRBD1 as D (5 bases). CDR3 length: 13 amino acids. V lost 7 bases, J lost 0 bases, and 11 bases lay in between. The germline CDR1 and CDR2 sequences are SGHRS and YFSETQ. CDR3 protein: CASFGQGSYEQYF. CDR3 nucleotides: TGCGCCAGCTTCGGGCAGGGCTCCTACGAGCAGTACTTC.

In DNA, the CDR3 is TGTGCCACCAGCAGGCCCACGGCCGGGACAGGGGTCACCTACGAGCAGTACTTC. It yields the protein CATSRPTAGTGVTYEQYF. The chain links TRBV15 to TRBJ2-5; 10 nucleotides line up with TRBD1. The assigned J gene may be wrong: the sequence end matches TRBJ2-7 better. CDR1 and CDR2 from the germline V gene are LNHNV and YYDKDF (reference sequence). This CDR3 comprises 18 residues.

V and J are TRBV6-4 and TRBJ2-1; no clear D gene. The germline V and J ends were trimmed by 4 bases and 6 bases, with 10 bases remaining between them. This CDR3 comprises 13 residues. The V gene's germline CDR1 is MRHNA and CDR2 SNTAGT. The CDR3 sequence is CASSVESGNEQFF. CDR3 nucleotide sequence: TGTGCCAGCAGTGTGGAATCGGGCAATGAGCAGTTCTTC.

This clone was seen a few times. This chain connects TRBV7-9 to TRBJ2-1, with unresolved D. This CDR3 is built from 13 residues. Trimming left V 4 bases short and J 8 bases short, with 12 bases between. The germline V gene encodes CDR1 SEHNR and CDR2 FQNEAQ (reference sequence). CDR3 protein: CASSSTQEYEQFF. The CDR3 nucleotides are TGTGCCAGCAGCTCTACTCAGGAATATGAGCAGTTCTTC. Full variable domain (rest looked up from reference TRBV7-9 and TRBJ2-1): DTGVSQNPRHKITKRGQNVTFRCDPISEHNRLYWYRQTLGQGPEFLTYFQNEAQLEKSRLLSDRFSAERPKGSFSTLEIQRTEQGDSAMYLCASSSTQEYEQFFGPGTRLTVL.

The rearrangement links TRBV2 to TRBJ1-1; unclear D gene. The CDR3 extends over 15 amino acids. From germline, CDR1 is SNHLY and CDR2 FYNNEI. Trimming left V 7 bases short and J 1 base short, with 16 bases between. The CDR3 reads CASTREAGANTEAFF. DNA of the CDR3: TGTGCCAGCACAAGGGAGGCGGGAGCGAACACTGAAGCTTTCTTT.

This clone appeared once. The chain uses TRBV20-1 and TRBJ2-1; 7 nucleotides match TRBD2. CDR3 length: 11 residues. V shed 6 bases and J 10 bases; nucleotides not matched to a gene: 6. Germline CDR1 and CDR2: DFQATT and SNEGSKA (reference sequence). CDR3 residues: CSADPGGEQFF. The CDR3, as DNA: TGCAGTGCAGATCCCGGGGGGGAGCAGTTCTTC.

Turning to this clone: An end of the junction does not agree with germline; a read error may underlie this. The CDR3 DNA reads TGTGCCAGCAGTGAAGGTGACAGACGCTATGGCTGCACCTTC. It yields the protein CASSEGDRRYGCTF. The rearrangement links TRBV6-1 to TRBJ1-2, with a weak D call TRBD1 (5 bases). The CDR3 totals 14 residues. Per the germline V gene, CDR1 is MNHNS and CDR2 is SASEGT.

This clone was observed a few times. The CDR3 coding sequence is TGTGCCTGGAGTGTACGACAGGGGGTAGAAAAACTGTTTTTT. It translates to CAWSVRQGVEKLFF. V usage is TRBV30 and J usage is TRBJ1-4; 9 nucleotides align to TRBD1. Germline values: CDR1 GTSNPN, CDR2 SVGIG (reference sequence). Germline trimming cut 0 bases from V and 8 bases from J; bases unmatched to any gene: 4. The CDR3 has 14 amino acids.

V gene TRBV29-1 combines with J gene TRBJ2-7; the D is unclear. Per germline, CDR1 SQVTM and CDR2 ANQGSEA. V was pared by 4 bases and J by 0 bases, with 10 bases between. This CDR3 contains 13 residues. The CDR3 nucleotides read TGCAGCGTTGGGAGCAGTACCTCCTACGAGCAGTACTTC. Amino acids: CSVGSSTSYEQYF.

The rearrangement links TRBV14 to TRBJ1-2; D ambiguous. The germline CDR1 and CDR2 sequences are SGHDN and FVKESK. There are 14 residues in the CDR3. The V end lost 8 bases, the J end lost 8 bases, and 21 bases lay between the germline ends. The CDR3 nucleotides are TGTGCCAGCCGCGGGTCGGCAGAAGGGTTAGGCTACACCTTC. Amino acids: CASRGSAEGLGYTF.

This clone was picked up one time. This chain joins TRBV5-8 and TRBJ2-7, with 11 bases fitting TRBD1. V shed 6 bases and J 4 bases; nucleotides not matched to a gene: 9. Germline CDR1 reads SGHTS; CDR2 reads YDEGEE. This CDR3 is built from 15 residues. The CDR3 loop is CASKAGTGGLYEQYF. Written as DNA, the CDR3 is TGTGCCAGCAAGGCCGGGACAGGGGGTTTGTACGAGCAGTACTTC.

The genes are TRBV15 and TRBJ1-2, with TRBD1 matching over 9 bases. The CDR3 is made up of 13 amino acids. The V gene's germline CDR1 is LNHNV and CDR2 YYDKDF (reference sequence). With V trimmed by 3 bases and J by 7 bases, 3 bases remained unmatched. The CDR3 protein is CATSRDRGGGYTF. The CDR3 DNA sequence: TGTGCCACCAGCAGGGACAGGGGTGGTGGCTACACCTTC. The whole variable domain, filled in from reference TRBV15 and TRBJ1-2, reads DAMVIQNPRYQVTQFGKPVTLSCSQTLNHNVMYWYQQKSSQAPKLLFHYYDKDFNNEADTPDNFQSRRPNTSFCFLDIRSPGLGDTAMYLCATSRDRGGGYTFGSGTRLTVV.

This clone was seen once. The chain is built from TRBV6-5 and TRBJ2-7; a weak D match, TRBD1 (6 bases). V was cut by 0 bases and J by 7 bases, with 19 bases left in between. The CDR3 sequence is 16 residues long. CDR1 is MNHEY and CDR2 is SVGAGI in the germline V gene. The CDR3 spells CASSYSGGHPPGEQYF. CDR3 nucleotides: TGTGCCAGCAGTTACTCTGGGGGACACCCTCCCGGGGAGCAGTACTTC.

This clone has more than one count but fewer than ten. J is TRBJ1-1 and V is TRBV5-1, with TRBD1 as a possible D gene (6 bases). V was pared by 1 base and J by 5 bases, with 12 bases between. The CDR3 runs 14 residues. CDR1 is SGHRS and CDR2 is YFSETQ in the germline V gene. The CDR3: CASSLRGEGTEAFF. The CDR3 nucleotides are TGCGCCAGCAGCTTGAGGGGGGAGGGTACTGAAGCTTTCTTT.

V and J are TRBV29-1 and TRBJ1-3; D possibly corresponds to TRBD1 (6 bases). The CDR3 loop spans 15 amino acids. V was clipped by 5 bases and J by 1 base, with 15 bases between them. Per the germline V gene, CDR1 is SQVTM and CDR2 is ANQGSEA. The CDR3 region has the DNA TGCAGCGTTCGGGCAGGGGACCTTTCTGGAAACACCATATATTTT. As protein: CSVRAGDLSGNTIYF.

The chain combines TRBV5-4 with TRBJ1-1; D is possibly TRBD1 (5 bases). Germline V lookup: CDR1 SGHNT, CDR2 YYREEE (reference sequence). This CDR3 has 13 amino acids. CDR3 loop: CAVGRGADTEAFF. For the CDR3, the DNA is TGTGCGGTCGGGAGAGGGGCAGACACTGAAGCTTTCTTT.

The chain employs TRBV6-5 and TRBJ2-7; D unclear. The CDR3 has 13 amino acids. Per germline, CDR1 MNHEY and CDR2 SVGAGI. The V end was cut by 0 bases, the J end by 2 bases, with 5 bases between. The CDR3 sequence: CASSYSSTYEQYF. The CDR3 nucleotides are TGTGCCAGCAGTTACTCGTCCACCTACGAGCAGTACTTC.

The chain has TRBV5-1 and TRBJ2-1, with TRBD2 matching over 7 bases. This CDR3 region has 17 residues. Per the germline V gene, CDR1 is SGHRS and CDR2 is YFSETQ. V shed 4 bases, J shed 7 bases, and the junction held 17 bases outside the gene matches. In nucleotides, the CDR3 is TGCGCCAGCAGCCCGGGAAGGGACTACATACAAGGGAATGAGCAGTTCTTC. Translating it yields CASSPGRDYIQGNEQFF.

Points on this clone: The junction differs from germline at one of its ends, possibly a read error. The CDR3 region has the DNA TGTGCCAGCAGTTACTCGGGACAGGACTCCTTC. This encodes CASSYSGQDSF. The V call is TRBV6-6, the J call TRBJ1-2, with 8 positions matching TRBD1. The germline V gene has CDR1 MNHNY and CDR2 SVGAGI (reference sequence). The CDR3 totals 11 residues.

This clone has a handful of counts. This chain uses TRBV5-1 with TRBJ1-1; perhaps TRBD1 as D (5 bases). Per germline, CDR1 SGHRS and CDR2 YFSETQ. Trimming shortened V by 4 bases and J by 0 bases, and 10 bases separated the two germline ends. There are 14 residues in the CDR3. CDR3 bases: TGCGCCAGCAGCAGGCAGGGTGTGAACACTGAAGCTTTCTTT. Protein product: CASSRQGVNTEAFF.

J is TRBJ2-1 and V is TRBV7-3, with 10 bases identical to TRBD2. This CDR3 contains 14 residues. V shed 2 bases and J 7 bases; nucleotides not matched to a gene: 2. Germline-derived CDR1 and CDR2 are SGHTA and FQGTGA. DNA for the CDR3: TGTGCCAGCAGCTTACAGGGACTAGCGAATGAGCAGTTCTTC. It is translated as CASSLQGLANEQFF.

This clone has a handful of counts. This chain joins TRBV9 and TRBJ1-1, with D perhaps TRBD1 (5 bases). The CDR3 has 14 amino acids. Germline V gene sequence: CDR1 SGDLS, CDR2 YYNGEE. The V gene lost 1 base and the J gene lost 1 base, with 8 bases spanning the gap. The CDR3 region is CASSVSGGNTEAFF. CDR3 in DNA: TGTGCCAGCAGCGTATCGGGGGGGAACACTGAAGCTTTCTTT.